The clone carrying this T cell receptor beta chain was seen a few times. Its antigen is still unknown. A sample-barcoded 5' primer and a J-beta primer mix were used in a second PCR of roughly 6 to 11 cycles. From each sample, at least 2.5 million paired-end reads containing CDR3 were obtained. One entry per CDR3 protein results from TCRdb running MiXCR on the 5' RACE reads. This repertoire shows approximately 820,000 distinct CDR3 sequences, about 42% found once; its top ten account for roughly 19%. The source of the sample is a study of blood T cells in healthy people across ages. Broader study findings: Changes in expanded clonotypes were possibly confounded, as the CMV status of donors was unknown.

The CDR3 has 17 amino acids. The germline gives CDR1 MGHRA, CDR2 YSYEKL. The J segment lost 7 bases and the V segment lost 3 bases, leaving 12 bases of the junction unmatched. The TCR was taken from a man in his sixties in good health. Sequencing used blood. This chain joins TRBV4-1 and TRBJ1-6, with TRBD1 matching over 7 bases. CDR3 sequence reads: CASSHPKQGPLNSPLHF. CDR3 DNA sequence: TGCGCCAGCAGCCATCCAAAACAGGGGCCCTTAAATTCACCCCTCCACTTT.